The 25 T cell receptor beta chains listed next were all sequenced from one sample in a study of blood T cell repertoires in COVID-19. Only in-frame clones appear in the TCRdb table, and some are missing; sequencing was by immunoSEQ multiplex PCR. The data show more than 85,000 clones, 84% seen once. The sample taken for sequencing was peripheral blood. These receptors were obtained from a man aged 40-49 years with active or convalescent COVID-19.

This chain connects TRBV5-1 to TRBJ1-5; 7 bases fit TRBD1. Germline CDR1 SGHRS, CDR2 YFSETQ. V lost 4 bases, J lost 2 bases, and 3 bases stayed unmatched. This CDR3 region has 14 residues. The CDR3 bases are TGCGCCAGCAGCCTAGACAGGGGCAATCAGCCCCAGCATTTT. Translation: CASSLDRGNQPQHF. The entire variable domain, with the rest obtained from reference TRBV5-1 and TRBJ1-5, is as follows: KAGVTQTPRYLIKTRGQQVTLSCSPISGHRSVSWYQQTPGQGLQFLFEYFSETQRNKGNFPGRFSGRQFSNSRSEMNVSTLELGDSALYLCASSLDRGNQPQHFGDGTRLSIL.

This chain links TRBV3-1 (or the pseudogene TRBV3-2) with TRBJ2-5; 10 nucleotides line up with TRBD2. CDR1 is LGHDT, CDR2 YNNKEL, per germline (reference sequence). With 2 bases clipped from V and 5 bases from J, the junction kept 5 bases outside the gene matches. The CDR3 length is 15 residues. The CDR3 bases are TGTGCCAGCAGCCAACGGCTAGCGGGGGATGAGACCCAGTACTTC. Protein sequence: CASSQRLAGDETQYF.

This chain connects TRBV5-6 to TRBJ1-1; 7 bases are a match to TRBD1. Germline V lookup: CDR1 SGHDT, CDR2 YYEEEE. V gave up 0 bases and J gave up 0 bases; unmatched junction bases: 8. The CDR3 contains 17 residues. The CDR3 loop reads CASSLARDRTMNTEAFF. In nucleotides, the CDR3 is TGTGCCAGCAGCTTGGCCCGGGACAGAACAATGAACACTGAAGCTTTCTTT.

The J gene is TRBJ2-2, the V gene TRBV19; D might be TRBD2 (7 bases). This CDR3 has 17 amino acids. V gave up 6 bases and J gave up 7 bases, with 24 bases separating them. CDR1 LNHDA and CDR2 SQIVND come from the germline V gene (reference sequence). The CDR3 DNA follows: TGTGCCAGTAGCCCCAGGTGGTCAGGGGACTATGGCGGGGAGCTGTTTTTT. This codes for CASSPRWSGDYGGELFF.

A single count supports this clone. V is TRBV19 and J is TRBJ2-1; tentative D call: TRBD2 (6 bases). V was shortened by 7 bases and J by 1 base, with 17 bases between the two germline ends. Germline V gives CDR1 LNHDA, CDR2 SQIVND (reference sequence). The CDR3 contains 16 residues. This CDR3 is CASKSRGQWSYNEQFF. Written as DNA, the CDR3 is TGTGCCAGTAAGTCGCGGGGCCAGTGGTCCTACAATGAGCAGTTCTTC.

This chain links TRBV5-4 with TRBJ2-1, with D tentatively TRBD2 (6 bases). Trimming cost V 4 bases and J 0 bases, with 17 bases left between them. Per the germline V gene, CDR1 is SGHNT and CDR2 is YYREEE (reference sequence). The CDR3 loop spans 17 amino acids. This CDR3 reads CASSPAPGGSSYNEQFF. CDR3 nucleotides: TGTGCCAGCAGCCCGGCCCCCGGAGGGAGCTCCTACAATGAGCAGTTCTTC.

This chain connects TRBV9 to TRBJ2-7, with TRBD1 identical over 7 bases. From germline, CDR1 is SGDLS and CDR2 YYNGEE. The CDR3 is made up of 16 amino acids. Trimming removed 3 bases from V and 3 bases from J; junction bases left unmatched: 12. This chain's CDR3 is CASSGDEGQSIYEQYF. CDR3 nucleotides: TGTGCCAGCAGCGGGGACGAGGGACAGTCAATCTACGAGCAGTACTTC.

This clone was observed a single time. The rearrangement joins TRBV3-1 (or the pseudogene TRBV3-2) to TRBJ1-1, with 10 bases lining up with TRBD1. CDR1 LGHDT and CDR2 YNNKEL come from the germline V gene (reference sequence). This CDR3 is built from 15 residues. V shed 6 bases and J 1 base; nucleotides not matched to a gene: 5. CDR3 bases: TGTGCCAGCAGATGGACAGGGGGGAGGAACACTGAAGCTTTCTTT. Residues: CASRWTGGRNTEAFF.

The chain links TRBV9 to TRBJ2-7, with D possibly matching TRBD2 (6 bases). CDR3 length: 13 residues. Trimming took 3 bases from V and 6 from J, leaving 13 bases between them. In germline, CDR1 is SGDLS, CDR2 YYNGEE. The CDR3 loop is CASSEGGGLEQYF. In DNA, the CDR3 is TGTGCCAGCAGCGAGGGTGGAGGGCTCGAGCAGTACTTC.

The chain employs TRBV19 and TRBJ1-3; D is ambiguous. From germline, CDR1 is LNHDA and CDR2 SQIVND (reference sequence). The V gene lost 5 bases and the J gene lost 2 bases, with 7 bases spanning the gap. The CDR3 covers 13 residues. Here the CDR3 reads CASSAGTGNTIYF. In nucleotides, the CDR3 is TGTGCCAGTAGTGCCGGGACTGGAAACACCATATATTTT. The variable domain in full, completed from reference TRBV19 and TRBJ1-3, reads DGGITQSPKYLFRKEGQNVTLSCEQNLNHDAMYWYRQDPGQGLRLIYYSQIVNDFQKGDIAEGYSVSREKKESFPLTVTSAQKNPTAFYLCASSAGTGNTIYFGEGSWLTVV.

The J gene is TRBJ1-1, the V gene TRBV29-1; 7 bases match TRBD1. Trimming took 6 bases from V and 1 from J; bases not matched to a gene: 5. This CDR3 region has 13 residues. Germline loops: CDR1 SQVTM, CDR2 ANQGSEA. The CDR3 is CSVAGQRNTEAFF. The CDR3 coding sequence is TGCAGCGTCGCGGGACAGCGGAACACTGAAGCTTTCTTT.

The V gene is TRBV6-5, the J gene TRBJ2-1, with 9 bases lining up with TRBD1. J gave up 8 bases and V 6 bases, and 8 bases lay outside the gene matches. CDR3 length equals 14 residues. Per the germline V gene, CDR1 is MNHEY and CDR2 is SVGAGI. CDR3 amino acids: CASRATGQGYEQFF. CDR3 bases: TGTGCCAGCAGGGCAACGGGACAGGGTTATGAGCAGTTCTTC.

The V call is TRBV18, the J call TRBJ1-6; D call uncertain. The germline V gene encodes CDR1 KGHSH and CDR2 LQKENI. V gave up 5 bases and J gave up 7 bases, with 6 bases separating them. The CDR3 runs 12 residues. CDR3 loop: CASSSENSPLHF. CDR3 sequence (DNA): TGTGCCAGCTCAAGCGAGAATTCACCCCTCCACTTT.

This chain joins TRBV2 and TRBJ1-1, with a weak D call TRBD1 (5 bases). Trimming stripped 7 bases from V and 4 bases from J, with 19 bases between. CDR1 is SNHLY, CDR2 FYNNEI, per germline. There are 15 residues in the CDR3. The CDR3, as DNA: TGTGCCAGCATAAATGGGCTACAGGTCGTCACTGAAGCTTTCTTT. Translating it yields CASINGLQVVTEAFF.

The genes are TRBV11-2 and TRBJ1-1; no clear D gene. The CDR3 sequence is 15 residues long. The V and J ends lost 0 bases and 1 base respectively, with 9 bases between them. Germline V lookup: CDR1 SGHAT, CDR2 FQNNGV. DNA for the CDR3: TGTGCCAGCAGCTTAGATCCATCCCCGAACACTGAAGCTTTCTTT. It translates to CASSLDPSPNTEAFF.

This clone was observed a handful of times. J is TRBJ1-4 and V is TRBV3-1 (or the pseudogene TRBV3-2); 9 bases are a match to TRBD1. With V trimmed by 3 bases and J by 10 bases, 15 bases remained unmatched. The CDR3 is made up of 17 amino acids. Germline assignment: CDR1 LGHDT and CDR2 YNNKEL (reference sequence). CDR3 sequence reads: CASSQGQGTGRGGKLFF. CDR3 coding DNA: TGTGCCAGCAGCCAGGGACAGGGAACAGGGAGAGGCGGAAAACTGTTTTTT.

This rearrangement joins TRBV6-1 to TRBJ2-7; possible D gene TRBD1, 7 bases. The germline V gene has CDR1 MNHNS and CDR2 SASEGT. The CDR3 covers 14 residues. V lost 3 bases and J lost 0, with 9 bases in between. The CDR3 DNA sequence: TGTGCCAGCAGTGATCAGGGGGGCTCCTACGAGCAGTACTTC. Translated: CASSDQGGSYEQYF.

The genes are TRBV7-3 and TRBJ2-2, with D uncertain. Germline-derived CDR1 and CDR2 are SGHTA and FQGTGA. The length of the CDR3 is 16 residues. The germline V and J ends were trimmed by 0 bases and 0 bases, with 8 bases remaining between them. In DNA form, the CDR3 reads TGTGCCAGCAGCTTAACGTCTGGAGCGAACACCGGGGAGCTGTTTTTT. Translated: CASSLTSGANTGELFF.

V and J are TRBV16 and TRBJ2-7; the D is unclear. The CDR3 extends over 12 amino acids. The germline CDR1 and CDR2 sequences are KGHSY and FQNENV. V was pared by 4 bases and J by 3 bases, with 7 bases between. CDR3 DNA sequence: TGTGCCAGCAGCCCCGCCGGCTACGAGCAGTACTTC. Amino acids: CASSPAGYEQYF.

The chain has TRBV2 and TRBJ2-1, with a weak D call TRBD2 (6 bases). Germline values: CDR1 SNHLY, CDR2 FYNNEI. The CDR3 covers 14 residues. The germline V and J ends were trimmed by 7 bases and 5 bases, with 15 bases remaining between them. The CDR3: CASKGGLRDNEQFF. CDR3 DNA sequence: TGTGCCAGCAAGGGTGGACTACGGGACAATGAGCAGTTCTTC.

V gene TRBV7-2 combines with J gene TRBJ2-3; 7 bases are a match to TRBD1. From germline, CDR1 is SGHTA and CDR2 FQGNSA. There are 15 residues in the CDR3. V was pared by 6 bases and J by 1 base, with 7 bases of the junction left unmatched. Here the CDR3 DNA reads TGTGCCAGCAGACCACAGGGGATAGGCACAGATACGCAGTATTTT. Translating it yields CASRPQGIGTDTQYF.

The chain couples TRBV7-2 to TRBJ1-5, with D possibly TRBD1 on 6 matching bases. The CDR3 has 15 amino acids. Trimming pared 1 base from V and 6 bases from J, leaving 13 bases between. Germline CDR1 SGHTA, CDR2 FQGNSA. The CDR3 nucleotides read TGTGCCAGCAGCTTAGGTTCGGGAGGGGGTCAGCCCCAGCATTTT. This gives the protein CASSLGSGGGQPQHF.

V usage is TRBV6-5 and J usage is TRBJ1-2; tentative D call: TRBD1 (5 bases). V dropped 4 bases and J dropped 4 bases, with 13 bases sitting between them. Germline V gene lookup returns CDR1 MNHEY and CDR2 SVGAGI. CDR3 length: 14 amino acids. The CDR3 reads CASSFFPGGYGYTF. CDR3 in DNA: TGTGCCAGCAGTTTCTTCCCGGGGGGCTATGGCTACACCTTC.

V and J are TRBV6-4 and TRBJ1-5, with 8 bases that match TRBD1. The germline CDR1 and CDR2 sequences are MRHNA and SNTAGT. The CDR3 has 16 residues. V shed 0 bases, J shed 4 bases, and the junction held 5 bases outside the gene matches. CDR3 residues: CASSDSNRGKNQPQHF. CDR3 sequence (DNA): TGTGCCAGCAGTGACTCGAACAGGGGGAAGAATCAGCCCCAGCATTTT.

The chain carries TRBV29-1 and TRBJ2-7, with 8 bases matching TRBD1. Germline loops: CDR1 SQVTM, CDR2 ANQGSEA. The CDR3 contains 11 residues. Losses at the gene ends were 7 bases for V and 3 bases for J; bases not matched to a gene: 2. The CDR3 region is CSADRGYEQYF. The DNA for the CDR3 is TGCAGCGCTGACAGGGGCTACGAGCAGTACTTC.